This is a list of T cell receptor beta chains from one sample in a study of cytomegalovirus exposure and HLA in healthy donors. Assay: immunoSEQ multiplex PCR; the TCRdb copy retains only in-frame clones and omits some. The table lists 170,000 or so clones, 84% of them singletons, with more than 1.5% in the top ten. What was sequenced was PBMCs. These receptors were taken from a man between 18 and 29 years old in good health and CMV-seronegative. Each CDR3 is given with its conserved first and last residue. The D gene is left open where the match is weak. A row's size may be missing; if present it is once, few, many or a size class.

CDR3 DNA: TGTGCCAGTAGTATAATAGCGGGAGGTTCCTACGAGCAGTACTTC
CDR3 protein: CASSIIAGGSYEQYF
clone size: few
V gene: TRBV19
J gene: TRBJ2-7
D gene: TRBD2

CDR3 DNA: TGCGCCAGCAGCTCCCGGGTCGGCACAACTAATGAAAAACTGTTTTTT
CDR3 protein: CASSSRVGTTNEKLFF
clone size: NA
V gene: TRBV5-1
J gene: TRBJ1-4
D gene: NA

CDR3 DNA: TGTGCCAGCAGTCTTGAAGCGGGACCCTCCTACGAGCAGTACTTC
CDR3 protein: CASSLEAGPSYEQYF
clone size: NA
V gene: TRBV2
J gene: TRBJ2-7
D gene: TRBD2

CDR3 DNA: TGTGCCAGCAGCCATCGAGACAGGGGGTACAATGAGCAGTTCTTC
CDR3 protein: CASSHRDRGYNEQFF
clone size: NA
V gene: TRBV7-9
J gene: TRBJ2-1
D gene: TRBD1

CDR3 DNA: TGTGCCAGCAGCCCGGGGGATACGCAGTATTTT
CDR3 protein: CASSPGDTQYF
clone size: once
V gene: TRBV5-4
J gene: TRBJ2-3
D gene: NA

CDR3 DNA: TGTGCCAGCAGTTATGGGCAGGGTGGGAAGACCCAGTACTTC
CDR3 protein: CASSYGQGGKTQYF
clone size: NA
V gene: TRBV6-6
J gene: TRBJ2-5
D gene: NA

CDR3 DNA: TGTGCCAGCAGCTTAGACTACGACAGTCCTAACTATGGCTACACCTTC
CDR3 protein: CASSLDYDSPNYGYTF
clone size: once
V gene: TRBV7-8
J gene: TRBJ1-2
D gene: NA

CDR3 DNA: TGTGCCAGCAGCCGACCCCCGGGACAGGGGTCCTATAATTCACCCCTCCACTTT
CDR3 protein: CASSRPPGQGSYNSPLHF
clone size: NA
V gene: TRBV5-5
J gene: TRBJ1-6
D gene: TRBD1

CDR3 DNA: TGTGCCAGCAGCTTAGTCAGGGTGGGCCAAGAGACCCAGTACTTC
CDR3 protein: CASSLVRVGQETQYF
clone size: NA
V gene: TRBV7-8
J gene: TRBJ2-5
D gene: NA

CDR3 DNA: TGTGCCAGCAGTTTTACTCGGGCTGAAGCTTTCTTT
CDR3 protein: CASSFTRAEAFF
clone size: once
V gene: TRBV28
J gene: TRBJ1-1
D gene: NA

CDR3 DNA: TGTGCCAGCAGCTTAGCAGGGCTTTCACCCCTCCACTTT
CDR3 protein: CASSLAGLSPLHF
clone size: NA
V gene: TRBV5-6
J gene: TRBJ1-6
D gene: NA

CDR3 DNA: TGTGCCAGCAGCGAGCGGGAGATGAGGGAGCAGTACTTC
CDR3 protein: CASSEREMREQYF
clone size: NA
V gene: TRBV9
J gene: TRBJ2-7
D gene: TRBD2

CDR3 DNA: TGTGCCAGCACCCCCTGGGGGGGGTTCAATCAGCCCCAGCATTTT
CDR3 protein: CASTPWGGFNQPQHF
clone size: NA
V gene: TRBV6-5
J gene: TRBJ1-5
D gene: NA

CDR3 DNA: TGCAGCGTTAAGAATCTAGCCCCCTACGAGCAGTACTTC
CDR3 protein: CSVKNLAPYEQYF
clone size: NA
V gene: TRBV29-1
J gene: TRBJ2-7
D gene: NA

CDR3 DNA: TGTGCCAGCAGCGTAGAACAGGGGGTGGGCGGCAATGAGCAGTTCTTC
CDR3 protein: CASSVEQGVGGNEQFF
clone size: NA
V gene: TRBV9
J gene: TRBJ2-1
D gene: TRBD1

CDR3 DNA: TGTGCCAGCACCCCGGGGGTGGCTAACTATGGCTACACCTTC
CDR3 protein: CASTPGVANYGYTF
clone size: NA
V gene: TRBV7-6
J gene: TRBJ1-2
D gene: NA

CDR3 DNA: TGTTCCAGCAGCCATCAGGCGATTCGGGACACCCAGAACACTGAAGCTTTCTTT
CDR3 protein: CSSSHQAIRDTQNTEAFF
clone size: NA
V gene: TRBV7-9
J gene: TRBJ1-1
D gene: NA

CDR3 DNA: TGTGCCAGCAGTCCACTAAGTAGCTCCTATAATTCACCCCTCCACTTT
CDR3 protein: CASSPLSSSYNSPLHF
clone size: NA
V gene: TRBV6-6
J gene: TRBJ1-6
D gene: NA

CDR3 DNA: TGTGCCAGCAGTACGCCCTCCCGACAGGGGGTGGGTTCACCCCTCCACTTT
CDR3 protein: CASSTPSRQGVGSPLHF
clone size: few
V gene: TRBV27
J gene: TRBJ1-6
D gene: TRBD1

CDR3 DNA: TGTGCTAGCAGCCCCGGGAGGCCAGATACGCAGTATTTT
CDR3 protein: CASSPGRPDTQYF
clone size: NA
V gene: TRBV7-7
J gene: TRBJ2-3
D gene: TRBD2

CDR3 DNA: TGTGCCAGCAGTTACTTGGGACACAACTACGAGCAGTACTTC
CDR3 protein: CASSYLGHNYEQYF
clone size: few
V gene: TRBV6-6
J gene: TRBJ2-7
D gene: NA

CDR3 DNA: TGTGCCAGCAGTGGCTGGGGCCAAACGGACATTCAGTACTTC
CDR3 protein: CASSGWGQTDIQYF
clone size: NA
V gene: TRBV28
J gene: TRBJ2-4
D gene: NA

CDR3 DNA: TGCGCCAGCAGCTCCCTCTTCGACGGGACAGTTAGGGGACAAGAGACCCAGTACTTC
CDR3 protein: CASSSLFDGTVRGQETQYF
clone size: NA
V gene: TRBV5-1
J gene: TRBJ2-5
D gene: TRBD1

CDR3 DNA: TGTGCCAGCAGTTTCTACAGGGAAGACTACGAGCAGTACTTC
CDR3 protein: CASSFYREDYEQYF
clone size: NA
V gene: TRBV28
J gene: TRBJ2-7
D gene: NA

CDR3 DNA: TGCGCCAGCAGCTTGAAGGGGGGGGGTGGGAACACCGGGGAGCTGTTTTTT
CDR3 protein: CASSLKGGGGNTGELFF
clone size: NA
V gene: TRBV5-1
J gene: TRBJ2-2
D gene: NA

CDR3 DNA: TGTGCCAGCAGCTACGGGACAGGGGGCTTAACAGATACGCAGTATTTT
CDR3 protein: CASSYGTGGLTDTQYF
clone size: once
V gene: TRBV9
J gene: TRBJ2-3
D gene: TRBD1

CDR3 DNA: TGCGCCAGCAGCCCCCGGGGTGCAGGGGCCGGGGCCAACGTCCTGACTTTC
CDR3 protein: CASSPRGAGAGANVLTF
clone size: NA
V gene: TRBV4-1
J gene: TRBJ2-6
D gene: NA

CDR3 DNA: TGTGCCAGCAGCCGGACTAGCGCAGATACGCAGTATTTT
CDR3 protein: CASSRTSADTQYF
clone size: NA
V gene: TRBV5-8
J gene: TRBJ2-3
D gene: TRBD2

CDR3 DNA: TGTGCCAGCAGCTACTGGACAGGGGGAGGAACAGATACGCAGTATTTT
CDR3 protein: CASSYWTGGGTDTQYF
clone size: NA
V gene: TRBV11-3
J gene: TRBJ2-3
D gene: TRBD1